Detailed here is one T cell receptor beta chain. Its antigen remains unknown. The CDR3 length is 10 residues. The V and J ends lost 8 bases and 5 bases respectively, with 6 bases between them. Germline V gene lookup returns CDR1 SNHLY and CDR2 FYNNEI. Unique molecular identifiers tagged the TCR beta cDNA libraries. Out of roughly 0.85 to 11 million T cells, 470,000 or so cDNA molecules were generated. TCRdb ran MiXCR on the PCR reads and lists one entry per CDR3 protein. Among fewer than 900,000 distinct CDR3 sequences listed, 40% to 55% were seen once. This sample was included in a study of post-analysis software for immune sequencing data. Study as a whole: Relapsing-remitting, secondary progressive and progressive-relapsing multiple sclerosis were all included among the disease courses. Study-level results: Significantly lower normalized Chao1 diversity was found in patients with multiple sclerosis relative to controls. Controls showed lower frequencies than patients for roughly five TRBV segments, and TRBV5-6, TRBV5-1 and TRBV20-1 were among these. Those samples that were prepared in the same batch co-clustered strongly by F measure.

This TCR came from a girl aged 10-17 years with multiple sclerosis. This chain joins TRBV2 and TRBJ1-1; D gene uncertain. Sample: blood. DNA of the CDR3: TGTGCCAGCTCCTGGACTGAAGCTTTCTTT. Its translation is CASSWTEAFF.